The 28 T cell receptor beta chains below come from one sample, sequenced in a study of cytomegalovirus exposure and HLA in healthy donors listed by TCRdb under 2017. Library preparation was by the immunoSEQ multiplex PCR assay. The clones in this table, taken by TCRdb from immuneACCESS, are in-frame only. Not every clone is retained; where verified, under half of the shortfall comes from an unresolved V gene, and the cause of the rest is unknown. Recorded for this sample are about 56,000 clones; 96% of them occurred a single time. More than 0.95% of the sample rests with the top ten. Sequenced material: PBMCs. The receptor set was obtained from a woman aged 18-29 years in good health and CMV-seronegative.

The rearrangement links TRBV9 to TRBJ2-5, with D perhaps TRBD1 (6 bases). Looked up from germline, CDR1 is SGDLS and CDR2 is YYNGEE. Between the trimmed V and J ends, which lost 0 bases and 5 bases, there was a span of 11 bases. There are 14 residues in the CDR3. CDR3 bases: TGTGCCAGCAGCGTAGAGGACAGCGTGGAGACCCAGTACTTC. It translates to CASSVEDSVETQYF.

The chain has TRBV4-3 and TRBJ2-3; 8 bases map to TRBD1. The CDR3 runs to 14 residues. The V gene end was trimmed by 4 bases and the J gene end by 6 bases; junction bases not matched to a gene: 6. The V gene's germline CDR1 is LGHNA and CDR2 YSLEER. The CDR3 loop reads CASSPGQGADTQYF. CDR3 nucleotide sequence: TGCGCCAGCAGCCCCGGACAGGGAGCGGATACGCAGTATTTT.

The chain recombines TRBV7-8 with TRBJ2-1; 10 bases align to TRBD1. Germline CDR1 and CDR2: SGHVS and FQNEAQ. V lost 4 bases and J lost 4; bases outside the gene matches: 7. CDR3 length: 16 amino acids. The CDR3 protein is CASSSETGGSYNEQFF. The CDR3 nucleotides are TGTGCCAGCAGCTCCGAGACAGGGGGCAGTTACAATGAGCAGTTCTTC.

The rearrangement uses TRBV5-1 and TRBJ1-5; 8 nucleotides line up with TRBD1. CDR3 size: 16 residues. Germline values: CDR1 SGHRS, CDR2 YFSETQ. V shed 2 bases, J shed 5 bases, and the junction held 9 bases outside the gene matches. The CDR3 DNA reads as TGCGCCAGCAGCTTAACAGAAAACAGGGGGGATCAGCCCCAGCATTTT. Translating it yields CASSLTENRGDQPQHF.

The V gene is TRBV30, the J gene TRBJ2-5; D perhaps matches TRBD2 (6 bases). Germline V gene lookup returns CDR1 GTSNPN and CDR2 SVGIG (reference sequence). The V gene lost 2 bases and the J gene lost 14 bases, with 15 bases spanning the gap. CDR3 size: 11 residues. This CDR3 reads CAWSTSGLPYF. The CDR3 nucleotides are TGTGCCTGGAGTACAAGCGGGCTCCCATACTTC.

The V call is TRBV4-3, the J call TRBJ1-1; D perhaps matches TRBD1 (6 bases). CDR1 and CDR2 from the germline V gene are LGHNA and YSLEER. The CDR3 totals 20 residues. The V end was cut by 1 base, the J end by 2 bases, with 26 bases between. The CDR3 protein is CASSQGREEGTPSPNTEAFF. The CDR3 DNA is TGCGCCAGCAGCCAAGGTCGGGAGGAAGGGACACCTTCCCCCAACACTGAAGCTTTCTTT.

The CDR3 DNA reads as TGTGCCAGCAGCCTAACAGGGTTCACCGGGGAGCTGTTTTTT. Its protein product is CASSLTGFTGELFF. The V and J genes are TRBV7-7 and TRBJ2-2; possible D gene TRBD1, 6 bases. Germline lookup yields CDR1 SSHAT and CDR2 FNYEAQ (reference sequence). Trimming took off 5 bases at V and 4 bases at J, with 11 bases between the two ends. The length of the CDR3 is 14 residues. Full variable domain (outside the CDR3, taken from reference TRBV7-7 and TRBJ2-2): GAGVSQSPRYKVTKRGQDVTLRCDPISSHATLYWYQQALGQGPEFLTYFNYEAQPDKSGLPSDRFSAERPEGSISTLTIQRTEQRDSAMYRCASSLTGFTGELFFGEGSRLTVL.

This clone was recorded once. This chain joins TRBV30 and TRBJ1-2; D uncertain. V was pared by 0 bases and J by 7 bases, with 18 bases between. The germline V gene has CDR1 GTSNPN and CDR2 SVGIG (reference sequence). CDR3 size: 15 residues. This CDR3 is CAWSVPGNRLRGYTF. CDR3 nucleotide sequence: TGTGCCTGGAGTGTGCCGGGGAATCGGCTTCGTGGCTACACCTTC.

This chain connects TRBV28 to TRBJ2-3; D perhaps matches TRBD2 (6 bases). In germline, CDR1 is MDHEN, CDR2 SYDVKM. There are 16 residues in the CDR3. Trimming stripped 7 bases from V and 2 bases from J, with 19 bases between. DNA of the CDR3: TGTGCCAGCATAGGCGGGGTAGCGGCTCTCACAGATACGCAGTATTTT. This encodes CASIGGVAALTDTQYF.

The gene calls are TRBV5-8 and TRBJ2-5; D ambiguous. V lost 1 base to trimming and J lost 5 bases, with 9 bases between them. The V gene's germline CDR1 is SGHTS and CDR2 YDEGEE. The CDR3 has 13 residues. The CDR3 nucleotides read TGTGCCAGCAGCTTGCGGGTTTGGGAGACCCAGTACTTC. It encodes CASSLRVWETQYF.

The J gene is TRBJ2-5, the V gene TRBV5-6; unclear D gene. The germline gives CDR1 SGHDT, CDR2 YYEEEE. The CDR3 is made up of 12 amino acids. V was shortened by 2 bases and J by 6 bases, with 8 bases between the two germline ends. CDR3 in DNA: TGTGCCAGCAGCTTCGGTGGGCAGACCCAGTACTTC. It codes for CASSFGGQTQYF.

The chain recombines TRBV28 with TRBJ1-1; 8 positions match TRBD1. The CDR3 has 16 amino acids. Germline V lookup: CDR1 MDHEN, CDR2 SYDVKM. Trimming at V came to 6 bases and at J to 3 bases, leaving 12 bases not matched to a gene. The CDR3 coding sequence is TGTGCCAGCAGCCCACCCGGACAGGGCGCGGACACTGAAGCTTTCTTT. Translated, it gives CASSPPGQGADTEAFF.

Comments on this clone: One end of the junction fails to match germline, which may point to a read error. This rearrangement joins TRBV7-9 to TRBJ2-5; TRBD2 matches at 8 bases. The germline V gene has CDR1 SEHNR and CDR2 FQNEAQ (reference sequence). The CDR3 has 13 residues. The CDR3 nucleotides are TGTGCCAGCAGCTTAATGATTAGCGGGGTCCTCCACTTC. It translates to CASSLMISGVLHF.

Only one count was recorded for this clone. The V call is TRBV5-6, the J call TRBJ1-2; D unclear. Trimming took off 0 bases at V and 0 bases at J, with 6 bases between the two ends. The CDR3 runs to 14 residues. CDR1 is SGHDT, CDR2 YYEEEE, per germline. The CDR3 DNA follows: TGTGCCAGCAGCTTGGGGGCCGCTAACTATGGCTACACCTTC. Protein: CASSLGAANYGYTF.

The chain couples TRBV29-1 to TRBJ1-2, with D possibly TRBD1 on 6 matching bases. CDR1 is SQVTM and CDR2 is ANQGSEA in the germline V gene. The CDR3 runs 17 residues. V lost 7 bases, J lost 2 bases, and 26 bases lay in between. CDR3 nucleotides: TGCAGCGCCGAAATATTGATGACAGGAGCCTTAAACTATGGCTACACCTTC. Translation gives CSAEILMTGALNYGYTF.

The rearrangement links TRBV11-1 to TRBJ2-2; tentative D call: TRBD2 (6 bases). This CDR3 has 13 amino acids. V lost 5 bases, J lost 4 bases, and 8 bases lay in between. Germline assignment: CDR1 SGHAT and CDR2 FQDESV (reference sequence). In DNA, the CDR3 is TGTGCCAGCAGCCACGGGGGCACCGGGGAGCTGTTTTTT. This gives the protein CASSHGGTGELFF.

V and J are TRBV6-6 and TRBJ1-5; maybe TRBD1 (6 bases). Trimming removed 6 bases from V and 2 bases from J, with 14 bases in between. From germline, CDR1 is MNHNY and CDR2 SVGAGI (reference sequence). The CDR3 runs to 15 residues. The CDR3 sequence is CASRQGPRGNQPQHF. The CDR3 DNA reads TGTGCCAGCAGGCAGGGGCCCAGGGGCAATCAGCCCCAGCATTTT.

The chain combines TRBV15 with TRBJ2-4, with D possibly matching TRBD2 (6 bases). Germline CDR1 LNHNV, CDR2 YYDKDF (reference sequence). CDR3 length: 15 residues. Trimming shortened V by 0 bases and J by 9 bases, and 15 bases separated the two germline ends. This CDR3 is CATSRDGGLQGIQYF. CDR3 nucleotide sequence: TGTGCCACCAGCAGAGATGGGGGACTTCAGGGCATTCAGTACTTC.

The CDR3, as DNA: TGTGCTAGTGGTCACGGGCCCGCGGGTGAGCAGTTCTTC. Translating gives CASGHGPAGEQFF. This rearrangement joins TRBV12-5 to TRBJ2-1; D may be TRBD2 (5 bases). The CDR3 loop spans 13 amino acids. Per germline, CDR1 LGHNT and CDR2 FRNRAP. V was clipped by 5 bases and J by 9 bases, with 14 bases between them.

This chain uses TRBV5-6 with TRBJ1-2; perhaps TRBD1 as D (5 bases). Germline V gene data show CDR1 as SGHDT and CDR2 as YYEEEE. V shed 0 bases and J shed 5 bases, with 8 bases lying between them. This CDR3 contains 13 residues. The CDR3: CASSLGQFYGYTF. The CDR3 bases are TGTGCCAGCAGCTTGGGACAGTTTTATGGCTACACCTTC.

Comment on this clone: Germline and junction disagree at one end, which may indicate a read error. The rearrangement uses TRBV10-3 and TRBJ2-1; D is uncertain. The CDR3 covers 11 residues. Germline V gene sequence: CDR1 ENHRY, CDR2 SYGVKD. This CDR3 is CAISESPRCVF. DNA of the CDR3: TGTGCCATCAGTGAGTCTCCACGGTGCGTCTTC.

The chain carries TRBV27 and TRBJ1-2; 9 nucleotides agree with TRBD1. CDR1 is MNHEY and CDR2 is SMNVEV in the germline V gene (reference sequence). V shed 7 bases, J shed 8 bases, and the junction held 17 bases outside the gene matches. This CDR3 is 16 amino acids long. CDR3 sequence reads: CASTRTGVSNLGGYTF. CDR3 DNA sequence: TGTGCCAGCACCCGGACAGGGGTTAGTAACTTGGGCGGCTACACCTTC.

This clone was recorded only once. V and J are TRBV19 and TRBJ2-7, with 8 bases aligning to TRBD1. V dropped 1 base and J dropped 6; count of bases not matched to a gene: 5. Per germline, CDR1 LNHDA and CDR2 SQIVND (reference sequence). The CDR3 is made up of 14 amino acids. Here the CDR3 reads CASSIGQGASEQYF. The CDR3 DNA reads as TGTGCCAGTAGTATAGGGCAGGGGGCGAGCGAGCAGTACTTC.

The gene calls are TRBV29-1 and TRBJ1-2; D remains unclear. This CDR3 comprises 13 residues. Trimming took off 2 bases at V and 7 bases at J, with 14 bases between the two ends. Germline V gene data show CDR1 as SQVTM and CDR2 as ANQGSEA. CDR3 sequence (DNA): TGCAGCGTTGAACCAGGAGGATTCGGTGGCTACACCTTC. Translation gives CSVEPGGFGGYTF.

J is TRBJ1-2 and V is TRBV28; TRBD1 agrees at 8 bases. Germline CDR1 reads MDHEN; CDR2 reads SYDVKM. This CDR3 has 14 residues. V dropped 3 bases and J dropped 7; count of bases not matched to a gene: 7. The DNA of the CDR3 is TGTGCCAGCAGTTTGCCCGGGACAGGAGTTGGCTACACCTTC. Protein product: CASSLPGTGVGYTF.

The genes are TRBV7-8 and TRBJ2-5, with TRBD2 matching over 7 bases. J gave up 5 bases and V 1 base, and 4 bases lay outside the gene matches. Germline CDR1 and CDR2: SGHVS and FQNEAQ. This CDR3 region has 14 residues. DNA of the CDR3: TGTGCCAGCAGCTTAGTTGGGCGGGAGGAGACCCAGTACTTC. Its protein product is CASSLVGREETQYF.

The chain recombines TRBV7-2 with TRBJ1-4; no reliable D call. Per germline, CDR1 SGHTA and CDR2 FQGNSA. Trimming shortened V by 5 bases and J by 8 bases, and 12 bases separated the two germline ends. The CDR3 runs 13 residues. The CDR3 DNA reads as TGTGCCAGCAGCCCCGGGGTAACGGAAAAACTGTTTTTT. Protein sequence: CASSPGVTEKLFF.

This clone was counted once. The CDR3 here is CASNRGPGNTIYF. In DNA form, the CDR3 reads TGTGCCAGCAACAGGGGGCCTGGAAACACCATATATTTT. The V call is TRBV6-1, the J call TRBJ1-3; TRBD1 matches at 9 bases. The CDR3 covers 13 residues. The germline gives CDR1 MNHNS, CDR2 SASEGT. V shed 7 bases, J shed 2 bases, and the junction held 0 bases outside the gene matches.